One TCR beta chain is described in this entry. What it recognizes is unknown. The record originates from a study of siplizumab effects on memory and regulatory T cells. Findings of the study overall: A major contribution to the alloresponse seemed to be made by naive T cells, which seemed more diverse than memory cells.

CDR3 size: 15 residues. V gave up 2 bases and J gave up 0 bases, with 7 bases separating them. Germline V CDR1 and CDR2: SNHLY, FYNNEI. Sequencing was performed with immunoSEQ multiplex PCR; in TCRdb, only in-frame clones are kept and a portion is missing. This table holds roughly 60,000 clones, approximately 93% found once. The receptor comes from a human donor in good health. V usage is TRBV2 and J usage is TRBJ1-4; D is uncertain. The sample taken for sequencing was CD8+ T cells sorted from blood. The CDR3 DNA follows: TGTGCCAGCAGTGAAAGGCGTGCAACTAATGAAAAACTGTTTTTT. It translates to CASSERRATNEKLFF.